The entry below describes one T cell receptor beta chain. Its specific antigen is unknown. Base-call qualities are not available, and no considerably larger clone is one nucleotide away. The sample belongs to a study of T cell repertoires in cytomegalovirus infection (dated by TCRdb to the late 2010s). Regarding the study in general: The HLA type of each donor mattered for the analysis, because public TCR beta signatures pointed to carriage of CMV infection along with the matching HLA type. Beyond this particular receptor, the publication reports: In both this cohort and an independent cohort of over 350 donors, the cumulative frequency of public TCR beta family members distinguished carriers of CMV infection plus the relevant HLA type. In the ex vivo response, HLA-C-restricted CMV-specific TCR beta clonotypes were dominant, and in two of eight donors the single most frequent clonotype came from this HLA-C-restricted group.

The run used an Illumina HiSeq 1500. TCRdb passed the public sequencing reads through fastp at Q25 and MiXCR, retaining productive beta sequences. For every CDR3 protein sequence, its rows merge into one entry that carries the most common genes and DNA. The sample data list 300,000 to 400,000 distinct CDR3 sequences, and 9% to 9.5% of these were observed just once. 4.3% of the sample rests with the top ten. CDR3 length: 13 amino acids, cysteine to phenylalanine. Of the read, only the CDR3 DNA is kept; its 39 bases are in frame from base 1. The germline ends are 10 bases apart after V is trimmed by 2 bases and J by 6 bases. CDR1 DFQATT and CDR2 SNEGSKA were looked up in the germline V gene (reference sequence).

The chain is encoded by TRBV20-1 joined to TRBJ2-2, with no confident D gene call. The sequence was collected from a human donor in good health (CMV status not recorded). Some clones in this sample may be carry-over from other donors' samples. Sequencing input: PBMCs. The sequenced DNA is TGCAGTGCTAGATCAATCCCCGCCGGGGAGCTGTTTTTT. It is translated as CSARSIPAGELFF.